Below are 9 T cell receptor beta chains sequenced from a single sample in a study of regulatory dendritic cells for organ transplantation. The table came from immunoSEQ multiplex PCR; TCRdb's copy has only in-frame clones and leaves some out. The table shows 35,000 to 40,000 clones, with about 90% occurring only once. The sequenced material came from naive CD8+ T cells from blood. Subset defined: CD45RA+ naive T cells. Receptors originate from a human donor in good health.

The V gene is TRBV4-3, the J gene TRBJ2-7, with D maybe TRBD1 (5 bases). CDR1 and CDR2 from the germline V gene are LGHNA and YSLEER. Trimming removed 0 bases from V and 5 bases from J, with 23 bases in between. The CDR3 is 18 residues long. The CDR3 DNA reads TGCGCCAGCAGCCAAGACCGGCAGGGCCCATCCTCTGGCCACGAGCAGTACTTC. Translating it yields CASSQDRQGPSSGHEQYF.

The V and J genes are TRBV19 and TRBJ1-1; D is uncertain. Looked up from germline, CDR1 is LNHDA and CDR2 is SQIVND (reference sequence). The CDR3 has 16 residues. With 6 bases removed from V and 5 bases from J, the gap between germline ends came to 22 bases. The CDR3 sequence: CASSHGWNRRGTEAFF. CDR3 sequence (DNA): TGTGCCAGTAGCCATGGATGGAACCGCCGAGGGACTGAAGCTTTCTTT. The variable domain in full, completed from reference TRBV19 and TRBJ1-1, reads DGGITQSPKYLFRKEGQNVTLSCEQNLNHDAMYWYRQDPGQGLRLIYYSQIVNDFQKGDIAEGYSVSREKKESFPLTVTSAQKNPTAFYLCASSHGWNRRGTEAFFGQGTRLTVV.

The chain uses TRBV28 and TRBJ2-2, with TRBD2 identical over 10 bases. The CDR3 is 17 residues long. CDR1 and CDR2 from the germline V gene are MDHEN and SYDVKM. Trimming removed 3 bases from V and 1 base from J; junction bases left unmatched: 5. The CDR3 nucleotides are TGTGCCAGCAGTTTCGGACTAGCGGAGATGAACACCGGGGAGCTGTTTTTT. This gives the protein CASSFGLAEMNTGELFF.

J is TRBJ2-7 and V is TRBV13, with D possibly matching TRBD1 (6 bases). The V gene lost 2 bases and the J gene lost 7 bases, with 9 bases spanning the gap. This CDR3 region has 12 residues. Germline V gene lookup returns CDR1 PRHDT and CDR2 FYEKMQ (reference sequence). DNA of the CDR3: TGTGCCAGCAGCTTATGGGGGCGTGAGCAGTACTTC. Translation: CASSLWGREQYF. Looking up the rest from reference TRBV13 and TRBJ2-7 gives the full variable domain: AAGVIQSPRHLIKEKRETATLKCYPIPRHDTVYWYQQGPGQDPQFLISFYEKMQSDKGSIPDRFSAQQFSDYHSELNMSSLELGDSALYFCASSLWGREQYFGPGTRLTVT.

The J gene is TRBJ2-7, the V gene TRBV9; 8 nucleotides line up with TRBD2. Germline V gene lookup returns CDR1 SGDLS and CDR2 YYNGEE. The CDR3 length is 16 residues. With V trimmed by 4 bases and J by 4 bases, 13 bases remained unmatched. Written as DNA, the CDR3 is TGTGCCAGCAGCCCCGATCCCGGGACTAGAGCTTACGAGCAGTACTTC. Protein: CASSPDPGTRAYEQYF.

The chain couples TRBV4-2 to TRBJ1-3; D may be TRBD1 (5 bases). Trimming took off 0 bases at V and 2 bases at J, with 8 bases between the two ends. Germline values: CDR1 LGHNA, CDR2 YNFKEQ. The CDR3 covers 15 residues. The CDR3 coding sequence is TGTGCCAGCAGCCAAGACTCAGGGACTGGAAACACCATATATTTT. Translation gives CASSQDSGTGNTIYF.

This clone was detected only a few times. The chain couples TRBV30 to TRBJ1-1, with D tentatively TRBD1 (5 bases). Germline V gene lookup returns CDR1 GTSNPN and CDR2 SVGIG (reference sequence). The CDR3 has 13 residues. Trimming removed 4 bases at V and 4 bases at J, with 13 bases between. The CDR3 loop is CAWNWGGGTEAFF. The CDR3 DNA reads as TGTGCCTGGAATTGGGGCGGGGGCACTGAAGCTTTCTTT. The complete variable domain, with remaining parts taken from reference TRBV30 and TRBJ1-1, reads SQTIHQWPATLVQPVGSPLSLECTVEGTSNPNLYWYRQAAGRGLQLLFYSVGIGQISSEVPQNLSASRPQDRQFILSSKKLLLSDSGFYLCAWNWGGGTEAFFGQGTRLTVV.

The genes are TRBV2 and TRBJ1-3, with D maybe TRBD1 (5 bases). The V end lost 4 bases, the J end lost 1 base, and 14 bases lay between the germline ends. Germline values: CDR1 SNHLY, CDR2 FYNNEI. The length of the CDR3 is 16 residues. The CDR3 nucleotides are TGTGCCAGCAGTGCAGGTCGGGGGATGTCTGGAAACACCATATATTTT. Its translation: CASSAGRGMSGNTIYF.

The gene calls are TRBV5-1 and TRBJ2-1, with a possible D match to TRBD1 (6 bases). The CDR3 runs to 14 residues. Trimming pared 0 bases from V and 6 bases from J, leaving 10 bases between. Germline values: CDR1 SGHRS, CDR2 YFSETQ. The CDR3 reads CASSLEGDRNEQFF. The CDR3 bases are TGCGCCAGCAGCTTGGAGGGGGACCGCAATGAGCAGTTCTTC.